These T cell receptor beta chains were read from a single sample in a study of human T cells and chemical hapten exposure. Each CDR3 protein is one row after TCRdb ran MiXCR on the RACE reads. Of around 380,000 distinct CDR3 sequences listed, around 5% were seen once; the top ten hold about 8.2%. Sequenced here: whole blood, sampled in connection with sensitization to the hapten diphenylcyclopropenone (DPC). The receptor source for this set is a young woman with alopecia areata. Some clones in this sample may be carry-over from other donors' samples. CDR3s include the opening cysteine and the closing phenylalanine or tryptophan. D genes are given only for firm matches. A row's size may be missing; if present it is once, few, many or a size class.

clone size	V gene	D gene	J gene	CDR3 DNA	CDR3 protein
few	TRBV2	TRBD2	TRBJ2-3	TGTGCCAGCAGTGATCCTAGCGGTCCAGATACGCAGTATTTT	CASSDPSGPDTQYF
many	TRBV6-6	-	TRBJ1-2	TGTGCCAGCAGTTACTCTGGACGGCGAAACTATGGCTACACCTTC	CASSYSGRRNYGYTF
many	TRBV10-3	TRBD1	TRBJ1-6	TGTGCCATGGTAGACAGGGTAGCATCACCCCTCCACTTT	CAMVDRVASPLHF
few	TRBV11-2	-	TRBJ2-3	TGTGCCAGCAGCTTAGACAGGTCCCCAGATACGCAGTATTTT	CASSLDRSPDTQYF
-	TRBV7-6	-	TRBJ2-1	TGTGCCAGCAGCTCCCAGGAGGCGGGCCCCTACAATGAGCAGTTCTTC	CASSSQEAGPYNEQFF
many	TRBV6-2/TRBV6-3	-	TRBJ1-5	TGTGCCAGCAGTCCCGGGAGCCAGCCCCAGCATTTT	CASSPGSQPQHF
-	TRBV7-2	TRBD1	TRBJ2-5	TGTGCCAGCAGCCTGGACAGGGGCGGCCAGTACTTC	CASSLDRGGQYF
many	TRBV7-9	TRBD1	TRBJ2-1	TGTGCCAGCAGCTTAACGGGAAAACTGGGGGGACAGGGATCCTACAATGAGCAGTTCTTC	CASSLTGKLGGQGSYNEQFF
few	TRBV28	-	TRBJ2-7	TGTGCCAGCAGTTTGCGGAACGAGCAGTACTTC	CASSLRNEQYF
few	TRBV20-1	-	TRBJ1-1	TGCAGTGCATGGGGACCGAACACTGAAGCTTTCTTT	CSAWGPNTEAFF
-	TRBV6-5	TRBD2	TRBJ2-3	TGTGCCAGCAGTTCCTACCTGGGGGCTAGCGGGGGGATAGATACGCAGTATTTT	CASSSYLGASGGIDTQYF
few	TRBV2	-	TRBJ2-3	TGTGCCAGCAGTCCCATCCCGGCCCTTAAAACCACAGATACGCAGTATTTT	CASSPIPALKTTDTQYF
many	TRBV7-2	-	TRBJ2-5	TGTGCCAGCAGCTTCGGGAAGTTCTACCAAGAGACCCAGTACTTC	CASSFGKFYQETQYF
few	TRBV7-8	-	TRBJ2-2	TGTGCCAGCAGCTTATACTTCGGGGCCGAGAACACCGGGGAGCTGTTTTTT	CASSLYFGAENTGELFF
-	TRBV20-1	-	TRBJ1-5	TGCAGTGCTAGAGACTTAACAGGCTATAGCAATCAGCCCCAGCATTTT	CSARDLTGYSNQPQHF
many	TRBV27	-	TRBJ2-2	TGTGCCAGCAGTTTGCGAAGGGGGTCCGGGGAGCTGTTTTTT	CASSLRRGSGELFF
many	TRBV5-6	-	TRBJ2-4	TGTGCCAGCAGCTGGATAGGGGTAGCCAAAAACATTCAGTACTTC	CASSWIGVAKNIQYF
-	TRBV7-2	TRBD2	TRBJ2-5	TGTGCCAGCAGCTCCGTTGCGGGGGGCAACCAAGAGACCCAGTACTTC	CASSSVAGGNQETQYF
many	TRBV5-1	-	TRBJ1-1	TGCGCCAGCAGCTACGAGGGGGGGCTCGGTGAAGCTTTCTTT	CASSYEGGLGEAFF
-	TRBV3-1	-	TRBJ1-1	TGTGCCAGCAGCCAGTCTCCTTCCGGGACCCAATTCGATGAAGCTTTCTTT	CASSQSPSGTQFDEAFF
-	TRBV27	-	TRBJ2-1	TGTGCCAGCAGTTTATCCTCGCAGGGGAATGAGCAGTTCTTC	CASSLSSQGNEQFF
many	TRBV7-2	-	TRBJ2-3	TGTGCCAGCAGCTTTGCGACTACGATAGATACGCAGTATTTT	CASSFATTIDTQYF
-	TRBV7-2	-	TRBJ2-7	TGTGCCAGCAGCTTCCCTGGATACTACGAGCAGTACTTC	CASSFPGYYEQYF
-	TRBV28	-	TRBJ1-1	TGTGCCAGCAGTTTAGGGTTGAGGGCTGAAGCTTTCTTT	CASSLGLRAEAFF
-	TRBV6-1	-	TRBJ1-4	TGTGCCAGCAGAGAGGGTCTTGCAACTAATGAAAAACTGTTTTTT	CASREGLATNEKLFF
-	TRBV20-1	-	TRBJ2-7	TGCAGTGCTAGTGGTCTCGGGACTGCCTACGAGCAGTACTTC	CSASGLGTAYEQYF
-	TRBV18	-	TRBJ2-3	TGTGCCAGCTCACCATCGGACCGTCCCGCAGATACGCAGTATTTT	CASSPSDRPADTQYF
-	TRBV3-1	TRBD2	TRBJ2-5	TGTGCCAGCAGCCTAGCGGGGGGCCTACAAGAGACCCAGTACTTC	CASSLAGGLQETQYF
-	TRBV14	-	TRBJ1-1	TGTGCCAGCAGCCCATCACCCGAAGCTTTCTTT	CASSPSPEAFF
-	TRBV6-5	TRBD1	TRBJ1-2	TGTGCCAGCAGTCCATGGACAGGGCAAGGCTATGGCTACACCTTC	CASSPWTGQGYGYTF
many	TRBV28	-	TRBJ1-2	TGTGCCAGCAGTCTCAAACTCTATGGCTACACCTTC	CASSLKLYGYTF
many	TRBV10-3	-	TRBJ1-1	TGTGCCATCAGTGACCAGAAACTGAACACTGAAGCTTTCTTT	CAISDQKLNTEAFF
many	TRBV20-1	-	TRBJ1-5	TGCAGTGCCACCGCTACAGGGAGTAGTCAGCCCCAGCATTTT	CSATATGSSQPQHF
many	TRBV6-5	-	TRBJ2-7	TGTGCCAGCTCCCGGGGACACGAGCAGTACTTC	CASSRGHEQYF
many	TRBV4-3	-	TRBJ2-3	TGCGCCAGCAGCCAAGATGGGGTGCTCACAGATACGCAGTATTTT	CASSQDGVLTDTQYF
few	TRBV3-1	-	TRBJ2-3	TGTGCCAGCAGCCAGGGGGACTTCCAGACCACAGATACGCAGTATTTT	CASSQGDFQTTDTQYF
-	TRBV29-1	-	TRBJ1-4	TGCAGCGTTGAAGAGGCGGATGAAAAACTGTTTTTT	CSVEEADEKLFF
few	TRBV6-6	-	TRBJ2-7	TGTGCCAGCAGTTATCCGATTGGGAGGGGGGCGGATGAGCAGTACTTC	CASSYPIGRGADEQYF
-	TRBV5-6	TRBD2	TRBJ2-3	TGTGCCAGCAGCTTGGTGAGCGGGGGCCGCACAGATACGCAGTATTTT	CASSLVSGGRTDTQYF
many	TRBV20-1	-	TRBJ1-4	TGCAGTGCTAGGGTCAAACCCGAAAAACTGTTTTTT	CSARVKPEKLFF
-	TRBV5-1	-	TRBJ2-5	TGCGCCAGCAGCATATCCGGGACGATCGGGGCAGAGACCCAGTACTTC	CASSISGTIGAETQYF
-	TRBV2	-	TRBJ1-5	TGTGCCAGCCGTTCGAGGGGAGAACAGCCCCAGCATTTT	CASRSRGEQPQHF
many	TRBV7-9	TRBD1	TRBJ2-7	TGTGCCAGCAGCTCCCGGGACAGGGGTCCCGAGCAGTACTTC	CASSSRDRGPEQYF
few	TRBV20-1	-	TRBJ1-5	TGCAGTGCTCCAACCCCCGCGGCGGATCAGCCCCAGCATTTT	CSAPTPAADQPQHF
few	TRBV30	-	TRBJ1-1	TGTGCCTGGAGTGTATCCCCTCCGGCCCTGAACACTGAAGCTTTCTTT	CAWSVSPPALNTEAFF
few	TRBV21-1	-	TRBJ2-7	TGTGCCAGCAGCAAAGGAGAGCAGTACTTC	CASSKGEQYF
many	TRBV6-5	-	TRBJ2-3	TGTGCCAGCAGTTACTCGTTCGCCTGGGAGGCCCCGGGCACAGATACGCAGTATTTT	CASSYSFAWEAPGTDTQYF
many	TRBV7-8	TRBD1	TRBJ2-3	TGTGCCAGCAGCTTATCCCCAGGGGGCATGAATACGCAGTATTTT	CASSLSPGGMNTQYF
-	TRBV7-7	-	TRBJ2-3	TGTGCTAGCAGCTCGGACTCAGATACGCAGTATTTT	CASSSDSDTQYF
-	TRBV29-1	TRBD1	TRBJ1-3	TGCAGCGTCGCGGGACAGGGGGGATCTGGAAACACCATATATTTT	CSVAGQGGSGNTIYF
few	TRBV20-1	-	TRBJ2-5	TGCAGTGCTAGGCAGAACAGGGTCCAAGAGACCCAGTACTTC	CSARQNRVQETQYF
many	TRBV14	-	TRBJ2-1	TGTGCCAGCAGCCAAGAGAGTCATGTAGCCTACAATGAGCAGTTCTTC	CASSQESHVAYNEQFF
-	TRBV5-1	TRBD1	TRBJ1-2	TGCGCCAGCAGCCCGAGTCCCGGGACAGGGGCCGGTAGCTATGGCTACACCTTC	CASSPSPGTGAGSYGYTF
few	TRBV19	-	TRBJ2-3	TGTGCCAGTAGTATCAACAGGGTGTATAGCACAGATACGCAGTATTTT	CASSINRVYSTDTQYF
few	TRBV20-1	TRBD2	TRBJ2-3	TGCAGTGCAAGGGGGACTAGCGCGGCGCCGTACCCTAGGGATACGCAGTATTTT	CSARGTSAAPYPRDTQYF
few	TRBV5-1	TRBD1	TRBJ2-4	TGCGCCAGCAGCTTGGACCCCGGACAGGGAGAAAACATTCAGTACTTC	CASSLDPGQGENIQYF
many	TRBV27	TRBD1	TRBJ1-1	TGTGCCAGCAGTTTAATTGGACAGGGGCCCACTGAAGCTTTCTTT	CASSLIGQGPTEAFF